The 24 T cell receptor beta chains given below trace back to one sample, sequenced in a study of post-analysis software for immune sequencing data. Study-wide results and limits: A few TRBV segments, TRBV5-6, TRBV5-1 and TRBV20-1 among them, were found more frequent in patients than controls.

These receptors are not linked to any known antigen. cDNA libraries for TCR beta contained unique molecular identifiers. TCRdb passed the PCR reads through MiXCR, listing each CDR3 protein once. The repertoire holds roughly 730,000 distinct CDR3 sequences, less than 35% seen once, with around 0.55% in the top ten. Material: blood. The receptor set was obtained from a girl between 5 and 17 years old with multiple sclerosis.

The genes are TRBV20-1 and TRBJ2-5, with TRBD2 matching over 7 bases. Germline V CDR1 and CDR2: DFQATT, SNEGSKA (reference sequence). With V trimmed by 0 bases and J by 5 bases, 9 bases remained unmatched. The CDR3 runs to 15 residues. This CDR3 reads CSAREGREPGETQYF. Written as DNA, the CDR3 is TGCAGTGCTAGAGAGGGGCGGGAGCCCGGTGAGACCCAGTACTTC.

The chain uses TRBV5-1 and TRBJ2-2, with D uncertain. CDR3 length: 14 amino acids. Trimming cost V 0 bases and J 6 bases, with 9 bases left between them. The germline V gene has CDR1 SGHRS and CDR2 YFSETQ. CDR3 sequence (DNA): TGCGCCAGCAGCTTGGATCCGGTCTCCGGGGAGCTGTTTTTT. Protein product: CASSLDPVSGELFF.

This clonotype came up a few times. This sequence joins TRBV7-2 and TRBJ2-1; TRBD2 matches at 7 bases. Per the germline V gene, CDR1 is SGHTA and CDR2 is FQGNSA. V was clipped by 5 bases and J by 6 bases; unmatched bases: 19. The CDR3 is made up of 18 amino acids. The CDR3 sequence is CASSEFRLAGEWGNEQFF. In nucleotides, the CDR3 is TGTGCCAGCAGCGAATTTCGTTTGGCGGGAGAGTGGGGCAATGAGCAGTTCTTC.

In its sample, this clonotype was seen a few times. For the CDR3, the DNA is TGTGCCAGCAGCGCCTCTACAGTCCAAAATGAGCAGTTCTTC. Protein sequence: CASSASTVQNEQFF. The chain uses TRBV5-4 and TRBJ2-1; D is undetermined. This CDR3 has 14 amino acids. V was pared by 4 bases and J by 7 bases, with 15 bases between. Germline V lookup: CDR1 SGHNT, CDR2 YYREEE (reference sequence).

This clonotype was recorded at least ten times. The chain couples TRBV29-1 to TRBJ2-7, with 13 positions matching TRBD2. V was clipped by 8 bases and J by 3 bases; unmatched bases: 4. Germline lookup yields CDR1 SQVTM and CDR2 ANQGSEA. This CDR3 is 13 amino acids long. The CDR3 DNA reads TGCAGCATCGGACTAGCGGGAGACTACGAGCAGTACTTC. This gives the protein CSIGLAGDYEQYF.

The chain recombines TRBV20-1 with TRBJ1-2; D remains ambiguous. V dropped 6 bases and J dropped 2 bases, with 16 bases sitting between them. CDR3 size: 14 residues. Germline CDR1 DFQATT, CDR2 SNEGSKA (reference sequence). The CDR3: CSATSAATNYGYTF. For the CDR3, the DNA is TGCAGTGCAACTTCGGCGGCAACCAACTATGGCTACACCTTC.

CDR3 DNA sequence: TGTGCCAGCAGTTTTACGGGAGCGAGGGAGCAGTACTTC. It specifies CASSFTGAREQYF. The chain uses TRBV27 and TRBJ2-4; D may be TRBD2 (6 bases). This CDR3 has 13 amino acids. V gave up 3 bases and J gave up 13 bases, with 16 bases separating them. Per the germline V gene, CDR1 is MNHEY and CDR2 is SMNVEV (reference sequence).

Of note for this clonotype: An end of the junction does not agree with germline; a read error may underlie this. V usage is TRBV7-7 and J usage is TRBJ2-5; possible D gene TRBD2, 5 bases. The J call is uncertain, as TRBJ2-1 better fits the DNA end. The length of the CDR3 is 16 residues. CDR1 is SSHAT and CDR2 is FNYEAQ in the germline V gene (reference sequence). The CDR3 protein is CASSLALGNTQETQFF. CDR3 DNA: TGTGCTAGCAGCTTAGCGCTGGGGAACACACAAGAGACCCAGTTCTTC.

In this sample, this clonotype turned up a few times. This chain uses TRBV4-1 with TRBJ2-5; 12 nucleotides align to TRBD2. V was clipped by 1 base and J by 5 bases; unmatched bases: 2. This CDR3 has 15 residues. Germline V gives CDR1 MGHRA, CDR2 YSYEKL. This CDR3 reads CASSQVGTSGETQYF. The CDR3, as DNA: TGCGCCAGCAGCCAAGTTGGGACTAGCGGGGAGACCCAGTACTTC.

This chain uses TRBV20-1 with TRBJ1-5; D ambiguous. V lost 2 bases and J 3 bases, leaving 8 bases between the germline ends. The length of the CDR3 is 13 residues. The V gene's germline CDR1 is DFQATT and CDR2 SNEGSKA (reference sequence). CDR3 protein: CSARPGVNQPQHF. Here the CDR3 DNA reads TGCAGTGCTAGACCCGGCGTCAATCAGCCCCAGCATTTT.

About this clonotype itself: One end of the junction fails to match germline, which may point to a read error. This chain connects TRBV24-1 to TRBJ1-6; unclear D gene. The germline V gene encodes CDR1 KGHDR and CDR2 SFDVKD. The CDR3 runs 13 residues. In DNA form, the CDR3 reads TGTGCCACCAGTGCCTCGAATAATTCACTCCTCCACTTT. Translating gives CATSASNNSLLHF.

The genes are TRBV20-1 and TRBJ1-5; 9 bases align to TRBD1. The CDR3 runs 14 residues. V lost 6 bases to trimming and J lost 4 bases; unmatched junction nucleotides: 7. Germline values: CDR1 DFQATT, CDR2 SNEGSKA (reference sequence). CDR3 region: CSAIEGTGNQPQHF. CDR3 coding DNA: TGCAGTGCCATAGAAGGGACAGGGAATCAGCCCCAGCATTTT.

In this sample, this clonotype turned up a few times. The chain links TRBV15 to TRBJ2-3; TRBD2 matches at 10 bases. Unmatched junction bases numbered 6, after V lost 3 bases and J lost 3 bases. CDR3 length: 16 residues. From germline, CDR1 is LNHNV and CDR2 YYDKDF (reference sequence). This CDR3 is CATSSPNSGGTDTQYF. As DNA, the CDR3 is TGTGCCACCAGCAGCCCGAATAGCGGGGGGACAGATACGCAGTATTTT.

The V and J genes are TRBV24-1 and TRBJ2-1, with D perhaps TRBD2 (6 bases). Deletions cut 5 bases from V and 8 bases from J, with 12 bases between. The CDR3 has 13 amino acids. Germline lookup yields CDR1 KGHDR and CDR2 SFDVKD. Here the CDR3 reads CATSGIGGYEQFF. The CDR3 DNA is TGTGCCACCAGTGGGATAGGAGGGTATGAGCAGTTCTTC.

This clonotype was recorded at least ten times. The J gene is TRBJ2-5, the V gene TRBV12-5, with a tentative D call TRBD1 (5 bases). Germline loops: CDR1 LGHNT, CDR2 FRNRAP. The CDR3 runs 13 residues. V lost 6 bases and J 2 bases, leaving 10 bases between the germline ends. The CDR3 DNA follows: TGTGCTAGTGGCTCAGGGTTGCAAGAGACCCAGTACTTC. Translation gives CASGSGLQETQYF.

The rearrangement uses TRBV20-1 and TRBJ2-7, with TRBD2 identical over 7 bases. J gave up 10 bases and V 2 bases, and 11 bases lay outside the gene matches. There are 13 residues in the CDR3. CDR1 DFQATT and CDR2 SNEGSKA come from the germline V gene (reference sequence). The CDR3 nucleotides are TGCAGTGCTAGACTAGCGGCTTACAATGAACAGTACTTC. It is translated as CSARLAAYNEQYF.

J is TRBJ1-5 and V is TRBV6-1, with D uncertain. Trimming took 7 bases from V and 5 from J, leaving 12 bases between them. Germline CDR1 and CDR2: MNHNS and SASEGT. This CDR3 is built from 13 residues. CDR3 protein: CASTVHPDQPQHF. In nucleotides, the CDR3 is TGTGCCAGCACCGTGCACCCGGATCAGCCCCAGCATTTT.

This clonotype was observed a handful of times. The rearrangement uses TRBV12-3 or TRBV12-4 and TRBJ2-7; D possibly corresponds to TRBD2 (6 bases). The CDR3 totals 15 residues. Trimming took off 1 base at V and 2 bases at J, with 12 bases between the two ends. The CDR3 here is CASSLGAREAYEQYF. The DNA of the CDR3 is TGTGCCAGCAGTTTAGGGGCCAGGGAGGCCTACGAGCAGTACTTC.

This clonotype has a handful of counts. The CDR3 bases are TGCAGTGCTACCCGTCGGGGAGGAAGCTCCTATAATTCACCCCTCCACTTT. Encoded protein: CSATRRGGSSYNSPLHF. The chain recombines TRBV20-1 with TRBJ1-6; D is uncertain. Trimming stripped 4 bases from V and 0 bases from J, with 16 bases between. Germline V gene data show CDR1 as DFQATT and CDR2 as SNEGSKA (reference sequence). This CDR3 region has 17 residues.

The genes are TRBV7-2 and TRBJ2-5; D may be TRBD1 or TRBD2 (5 bases each). V shed 1 base and J shed 1 base, with 19 bases lying between them. CDR1 is SGHTA and CDR2 is FQGNSA in the germline V gene. The CDR3 has 18 amino acids. CDR3 protein: CTSSLVGFGDPSQETQYF. For the CDR3, the DNA is TGTACCAGCAGCTTAGTAGGGTTCGGGGACCCAAGCCAAGAGACCCAGTACTTC.

This clonotype was picked up a small number of times. The genes are TRBV4-1 and TRBJ2-1; 7 nucleotides line up with TRBD1. The V gene's germline CDR1 is MGHRA and CDR2 YSYEKL. The CDR3 extends over 15 amino acids. The ends lost 5 bases at V and 3 bases at J; junction bases unmatched: 7. The CDR3 is CASSYTDRNYNEQFF. The CDR3 DNA reads as TGCGCCAGCAGCTACACGGACAGGAACTACAATGAGCAGTTCTTC.

This clonotype appeared a few times. As DNA, the CDR3 is TGTGCCAGCAGACCGGACAGGGGCCCTGATGAAAAACTGTTTTTT. It encodes CASRPDRGPDEKLFF. The chain uses TRBV6-5 and TRBJ1-4; 9 positions match TRBD1. The CDR3 is 15 amino acids. J gave up 6 bases and V 6 bases, and 8 bases lay outside the gene matches. Germline CDR1 is MNHEY and CDR2 is SVGAGI.

As to this clonotype: A read error may explain this, as a much larger clone is one base away. The chain links TRBV5-6 to TRBJ2-5; D is undetermined. This CDR3 contains 14 residues. Germline assignment: CDR1 SGHDT and CDR2 YYEEEE. The V end was cut by 6 bases, the J end by 4 bases, with 16 bases between. CDR3 amino acids: CASTLTRMRETQYF. The CDR3 DNA reads as TGTGCCAGCACCCTCACCAGGATGCGAGAGACCCAGTACTTC.

This clonotype has only a few counts. This chain uses TRBV15 with TRBJ2-1, with unresolved D. V dropped 1 base and J dropped 0 bases, with 4 bases sitting between them. CDR3 size: 14 residues. CDR1 and CDR2 from the germline V gene are LNHNV and YYDKDF (reference sequence). The CDR3 DNA reads as TGTGCCACCAGCAGAGCTGACTCCTACAATGAGCAGTTCTTC. This encodes CATSRADSYNEQFF.